This T cell receptor beta chain was sequenced for a study of neoadjuvant anti-PD-1 for oral cavity cancer. In the study overall: Patients without progression received a fourth nivolumab dose around day 43, then surgical resection on days 50-56. Points from the study as a whole: Expansion of preexisting intratumoral clones was suggested to aid response.

Concerning this clone: The antigen is unknown.

The V end was cut by 5 bases, the J end by 1 base, with 12 bases between. This CDR3 is built from 15 residues. In germline, CDR1 is MNHNS, CDR2 SASEGT. Measured with immunoSEQ multiplex PCR; TCRdb has only the in-frame clones, and not every one. The table lists 9,500 to 15,000 clones, 60% to 80% of them singletons. This chain joins TRBV6-1 and TRBJ1-3; possible D gene TRBD1, 5 bases. The clonotype was recovered from a person between 35 and 79 years old with oral cavity squamous cell carcinoma. The donor label of this sample is uncertain. The sequenced sample was tumor tissue, obtained before nivolumab (anti-PD-1) treatment. The CDR3 nucleotides are TGTGCCAGCAGTCGAGACCCAGGGTCTGGAAACACCATATATTTT. Translation: CASSRDPGSGNTIYF.